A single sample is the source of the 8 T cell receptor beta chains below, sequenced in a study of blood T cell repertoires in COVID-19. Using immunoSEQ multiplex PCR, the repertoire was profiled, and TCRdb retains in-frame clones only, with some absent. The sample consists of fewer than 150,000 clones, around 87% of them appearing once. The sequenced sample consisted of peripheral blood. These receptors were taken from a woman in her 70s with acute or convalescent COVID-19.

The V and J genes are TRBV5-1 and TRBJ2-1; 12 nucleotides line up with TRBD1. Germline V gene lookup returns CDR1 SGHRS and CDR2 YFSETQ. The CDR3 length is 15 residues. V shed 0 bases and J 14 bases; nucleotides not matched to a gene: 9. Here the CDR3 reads CASSLGDRGPDSEFF. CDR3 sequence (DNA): TGCGCCAGCAGCTTGGGGGACAGGGGGCCTGATTCGGAGTTCTTC.

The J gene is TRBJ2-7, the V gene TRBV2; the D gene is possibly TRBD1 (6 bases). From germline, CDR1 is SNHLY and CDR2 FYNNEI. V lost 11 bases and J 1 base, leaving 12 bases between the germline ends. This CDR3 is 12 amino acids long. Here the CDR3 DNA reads TGTGCCGTTGGGCAGGGGTCCTACGAGCAGTACTTC. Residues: CAVGQGSYEQYF.

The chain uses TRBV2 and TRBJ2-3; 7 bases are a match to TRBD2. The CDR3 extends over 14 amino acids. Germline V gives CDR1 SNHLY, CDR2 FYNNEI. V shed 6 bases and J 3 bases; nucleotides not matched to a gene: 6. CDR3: CASSAGLGTDTQYF. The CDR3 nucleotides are TGTGCCAGCAGCGCAGGACTAGGGACAGATACGCAGTATTTT.

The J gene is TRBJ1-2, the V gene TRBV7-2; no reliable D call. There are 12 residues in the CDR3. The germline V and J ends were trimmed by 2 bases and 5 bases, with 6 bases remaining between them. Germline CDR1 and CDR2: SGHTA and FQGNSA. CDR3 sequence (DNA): TGTGCCAGCAGCTTACCGGGGTATGGCTACACCTTC. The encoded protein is CASSLPGYGYTF. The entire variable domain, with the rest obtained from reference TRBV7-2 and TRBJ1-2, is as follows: GAGVSQSPSNKVTEKGKDVELRCDPISGHTALYWYRQSLGQGLEFLIYFQGNSAPDKSGLPSDRFSAERTGGSVSTLTIQRTQQEDSAVYLCASSLPGYGYTFGSGTRLTVV.

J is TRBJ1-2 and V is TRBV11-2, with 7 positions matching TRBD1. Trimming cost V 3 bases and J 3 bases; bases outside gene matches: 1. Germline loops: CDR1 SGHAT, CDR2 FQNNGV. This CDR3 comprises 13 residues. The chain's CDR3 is CASSLGTDYGYTF. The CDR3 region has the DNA TGTGCCAGCAGCTTGGGGACAGACTATGGCTACACCTTC. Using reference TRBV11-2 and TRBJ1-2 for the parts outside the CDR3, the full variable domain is EAGVAQSPRYKIIEKRQSVAFWCNPISGHATLYWYQQILGQGPKLLIQFQNNGVVDDSQLPKDRFSAERLKGVDSTLKIQPAKLEDSAVYLCASSLGTDYGYTFGSGTRLTVV.

The CDR3 loop is CASSQAGGGGNTIYF. CDR3 nucleotide sequence: TGTGCCAGCAGCCAAGCCGGGGGAGGTGGAAACACCATATATTTT. The chain links TRBV4-2 to TRBJ1-3; the D gene is possibly TRBD1 (5 bases). The CDR3 runs to 15 residues. V was trimmed by 1 base and J by 3 bases, leaving 10 bases between them. Germline CDR1 LGHNA, CDR2 YNFKEQ.

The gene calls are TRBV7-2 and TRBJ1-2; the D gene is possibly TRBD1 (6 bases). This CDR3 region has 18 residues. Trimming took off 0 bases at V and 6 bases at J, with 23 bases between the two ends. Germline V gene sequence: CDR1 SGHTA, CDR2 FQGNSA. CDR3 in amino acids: CASSLAFRLGAGLDGYTF. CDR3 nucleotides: TGTGCCAGCAGCTTAGCTTTTCGATTGGGGGCAGGGTTGGATGGCTACACCTTC.

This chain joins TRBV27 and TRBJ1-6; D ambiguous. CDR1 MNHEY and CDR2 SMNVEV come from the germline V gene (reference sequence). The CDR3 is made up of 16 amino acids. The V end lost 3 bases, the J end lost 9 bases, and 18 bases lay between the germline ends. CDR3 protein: CASSLVDGRRSSPLHF. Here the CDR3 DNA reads TGTGCCAGCAGTTTGGTGGATGGGAGGCGAAGTTCACCCCTCCACTTT.